This T cell receptor (beta chain) was sequenced during a study of CD8+ T cells in alopecia areata. Overall study: It was oral tofacitinib, at 5 to 10 mg twice daily, that treated patients received. The protocol delivered tofacitinib for 6 to 18 months, then withdrew it for 6 months.

In its sample, this clone was seen a few times. Its antigen is unknown. Whole-study results and caveats: TCR sharing across patients was less clear than in mice, possibly HLA-related. While patients received tofacitinib, many expanded lesional clones remained present in scalp and blood.

Treatment here: oral pan-JAK inhibitor, 5-10 mg twice daily. This CDR3 spans 16 amino acids. With 2 bases removed from V and 1 base from J, the gap between germline ends came to 9 bases. The germline V gene has CDR1 LNHDA and CDR2 SQIVND (reference sequence). Once RNA had been extracted, it was reverse transcribed into cDNA to act as the sequencing template. The repertoire was sequenced with immunoSEQ multiplex PCR; TCRdb's copy has only in-frame clones and lacks some. The profile covers 200,000 or so clones, with over 45% appearing a single time and more than 5.5% taken by the ten largest. The sample consisted of CD4+ T cells sorted from blood, taken at week 24, from a patient treated with tofacitinib. This TCR was recovered from a human donor with alopecia areata. V is TRBV19 and J is TRBJ2-6; D might be TRBD1 (5 bases). CDR3 nucleotide sequence: TGTGCCAGTAGTATAACAGGCGCGTCTGGGGCCAACGTCCTGACTTTC. Amino acid sequence: CASSITGASGANVLTF.